This TCR beta chain derives from a study of STAT5B mutations in CD4+ large granular lymphocyte leukemia. Overall study context: The CDR3 'QG' motif was associated with a particular HLA allele among healthy donors.

Notes on the study in general: CD4-sorted patient repertoires seemed more clonal than healthy CD4+ repertoires. Approximately 25% of private leukemic clonotypes occurred rarely in other patients' non-leukemic repertoires.

Comments on this clone: Its specificity is unknown.

Profiled with immunoSEQ multiplex PCR; TCRdb holds only in-frame clones, not every one. This table has over 25,000 clones, around 80% appearing once. There are 13 residues in the CDR3. The V gene's germline CDR1 is MGHDK and CDR2 SYGVNS. V lost 3 bases and J 3 bases, leaving 6 bases between the germline ends. What was sequenced was CD4+ T cells from blood buffy coats. The chain uses TRBV25-1 and TRBJ1-3; possible D gene TRBD1, 5 bases. The sequence came from a human donor in good health. The CDR3, as DNA: TGTGCCAGCAGTGACGACAGTGGAAACACCATATATTTT. Its protein product is CASSDDSGNTIYF. Together with reference TRBV25-1 and TRBJ1-3, the CDR3 gives the full variable domain: EADIYQTPRYLVIGTGKKITLECSQTMGHDKMYWYQQDPGMELHLIHYSYGVNSTEKGDLSSESTVSRIRTEHFPLTLESARPSHTSQYLCASSDDSGNTIYFGEGSWLTVV.